Below, 24 T cell receptor beta chains from the same sample are listed, as sequenced in a study of early T cells in non-severe SARS-CoV-2 infection. TCRdb fed the 5' RACE reads into MiXCR, producing one record per CDR3 protein. Among approximately 38,000 distinct CDR3 sequences, over 4% were seen once, and the ten largest hold 4.5% to 5.5%. Input material: whole blood. These TCRs come from an adult who was a healthcare worker with PCR-confirmed SARS-CoV-2 infection or an uninfected control (not recorded which).

Many counts were recorded for this clonotype. The genes are TRBV7-8 and TRBJ2-2, with a tentative D call TRBD1 (5 bases). CDR1 and CDR2 from the germline V gene are SGHVS and FQNEAQ. The CDR3 extends over 13 amino acids. V was trimmed by 1 base and J by 7 bases, leaving 7 bases between them. For the CDR3, the DNA is TGTGCCAGCAGCTTAGTAAGGGGCGGGGAGCTGTTTTTT. Translation: CASSLVRGGELFF. The whole variable domain, remainder taken from reference TRBV7-8 and TRBJ2-2, is GAGVSQSPRYKVAKRGQDVALRCDPISGHVSLFWYQQALGQGPEFLTYFQNEAQLDKSGLPSDRFFAERPEGSVSTLKIQRTQQEDSAVYLCASSLVRGGELFFGEGSRLTVL.

In this sample, this clonotype turned up many times. Relative to the germline gene, one junction end is altered; a read error may explain this. This chain uses TRBV3-1 with TRBJ1-3; D may be TRBD1 (5 bases). CDR1 LGHDT and CDR2 YNNKEL come from the germline V gene (reference sequence). This CDR3 region has 16 residues. Written as DNA, the CDR3 is TGTGCCAGCAGCCATCCCGACAGATTCTCTGAAAACACCATATATTTT. Translated, it gives CASSHPDRFSENTIYF.

Ten or more counts support this clonotype. The CDR3 DNA sequence: TGCGCCAGCAGCCAAGGGGGCAGGGACAATGAGCAGTTCTTC. Residues: CASSQGGRDNEQFF. The chain carries TRBV4-3 and TRBJ2-1; D might be TRBD1 (5 bases). The germline V gene encodes CDR1 LGHNA and CDR2 YSLEER. Deletions cut 1 base from V and 5 bases from J, with 9 bases between. The CDR3 contains 14 residues.

The sample holds a few counts of this clonotype. V gene TRBV30 combines with J gene TRBJ2-1, with D uncertain. In germline, CDR1 is GTSNPN, CDR2 SVGIG (reference sequence). V dropped 2 bases and J dropped 5 bases, with 7 bases sitting between them. This CDR3 contains 12 residues. In DNA form, the CDR3 reads TGTGCCTGGAGTCTGGGGAACAATGAGCAGTTCTTC. Its translation: CAWSLGNNEQFF. Complete variable domain (other parts from reference TRBV30 and TRBJ2-1): SQTIHQWPATLVQPVGSPLSLECTVEGTSNPNLYWYRQAAGRGLQLLFYSVGIGQISSEVPQNLSASRPQDRQFILSSKKLLLSDSGFYLCAWSLGNNEQFFGPGTRLTVL.

This clonotype was seen repeatedly, ten times or more. The chain has TRBV6-5 and TRBJ2-2; D unresolved. Trimming took off 3 bases at V and 5 bases at J, with 4 bases between the two ends. CDR1 and CDR2 from the germline V gene are MNHEY and SVGAGI. The CDR3 extends over 12 amino acids. CDR3 sequence: CASSYRTGELFF. The CDR3 region has the DNA TGTGCCAGCAGTTATCGAACCGGGGAGCTGTTTTTT.

This clonotype was detected ten times or more. The chain has TRBV9 and TRBJ1-3; D is possibly TRBD1 (5 bases). Germline-derived CDR1 and CDR2 are SGDLS and YYNGEE. The length of the CDR3 is 15 residues. V was clipped by 3 bases and J by 0 bases, with 10 bases between them. The CDR3 loop reads CASSAGASSGNTIYF. DNA of the CDR3: TGTGCCAGCAGCGCCGGGGCTAGCTCTGGAAACACCATATATTTT.

This clonotype was observed a handful of times. The chain links TRBV29-1 to TRBJ1-1; the D gene is possibly TRBD1 (5 bases). CDR3 length: 14 amino acids. Between the trimmed V and J ends, which lost 0 bases and 10 bases, there was a span of 18 bases. The germline V gene has CDR1 SQVTM and CDR2 ANQGSEA. CDR3: CSVEESSGRTTAFF. The CDR3, as DNA: TGCAGCGTTGAAGAATCTAGCGGGCGGACAACAGCTTTCTTT. Full variable domain (rest looked up from reference TRBV29-1 and TRBJ1-1): SAVISQKPSRDICQRGTSLTIQCQVDSQVTMMFWYRQQPGQSLTLIATANQGSEATYESGFVIDKFPISRPNLTFSTLTVSNMSPEDSSIYLCSVEESSGRTTAFFGQGTRLTVV.

This clonotype has a count of ten or more. This sequence joins TRBV18 and TRBJ1-1; 9 bases agree with TRBD1. Germline assignment: CDR1 KGHSH and CDR2 LQKENI. With V trimmed by 1 base and J by 6 bases, 6 bases remained unmatched. The CDR3 is 15 residues long. CDR3 residues: CASSPRTGALAEAFF. DNA of the CDR3: TGTGCCAGCTCACCACGGACAGGGGCTCTGGCTGAAGCTTTCTTT. Looking up the rest from reference TRBV18 and TRBJ1-1 gives the full variable domain: NAGVMQNPRHLVRRRGQEARLRCSPMKGHSHVYWYRQLPEEGLKFMVYLQKENIIDESGMPKERFSAEFPKEGPSILRIQQVVRGDSAAYFCASSPRTGALAEAFFGQGTRLTVV.

This clonotype was seen ten or more times. This rearrangement joins TRBV3-1 to TRBJ1-4; no clear D. CDR1 is LGHDT and CDR2 is YNNKEL in the germline V gene (reference sequence). V lost 2 bases, J lost 0 bases, and 4 bases lay in between. This CDR3 has 14 residues. Here the CDR3 reads CASSQRATNEKLFF. In nucleotides, the CDR3 is TGTGCCAGCAGCCAACGTGCAACTAATGAAAAACTGTTTTTT.

The sample holds many counts of this clonotype. V gene TRBV5-1 combines with J gene TRBJ2-3, with 8 positions matching TRBD2. Losses at the gene ends were 3 bases for V and 4 bases for J; bases not matched to a gene: 1. The CDR3 spans 13 residues. The germline V gene has CDR1 SGHRS and CDR2 YFSETQ. The CDR3 sequence: CASSSGGPDTQYF. The CDR3 bases are TGCGCCAGCAGCTCGGGGGGGCCAGATACGCAGTATTTT. The complete variable domain, with remaining parts taken from reference TRBV5-1 and TRBJ2-3, reads KAGVTQTPRYLIKTRGQQVTLSCSPISGHRSVSWYQQTPGQGLQFLFEYFSETQRNKGNFPGRFSGRQFSNSRSEMNVSTLELGDSALYLCASSSGGPDTQYFGPGTRLTVL.

This clonotype was seen at least ten times. The V call is TRBV29-1, the J call TRBJ2-1; 8 nucleotides align to TRBD2. Germline loops: CDR1 SQVTM, CDR2 ANQGSEA. J lost 4 bases, V lost 4 bases, and 0 bases had no gene match. CDR3 length: 12 residues. CDR3 protein: CSVGLAYNEQFF. The CDR3, as DNA: TGCAGCGTTGGACTAGCGTACAATGAGCAGTTCTTC.

This clonotype appeared many times. The chain couples TRBV25-1 to TRBJ1-3; 7 bases map to TRBD1. Per the germline V gene, CDR1 is MGHDK and CDR2 is SYGVNS. The CDR3 extends over 14 amino acids. The V and J ends lost 6 bases and 2 bases, in that order; junction bases with no gene match: 4. The CDR3 region has the DNA TGTGCCAGCAGCCCTACAGGGGCTGGAAACACCATATATTTT. The encoded protein is CASSPTGAGNTIYF.

Remarks on this clonotype: A read error may explain this, as a much larger clone is one base away. This chain connects TRBV12-3 or TRBV12-4 to TRBJ2-2, with D uncertain. The CDR3 runs to 14 residues. Trimming pared 10 bases from V and 2 bases from J, leaving 14 bases between. The DNA of the CDR3 is TGTGCCAACAGACCCGACGTAAACACCGGGGAGCTGTTTTTT. It is translated as CANRPDVNTGELFF.

Many counts were recorded for this clonotype. V usage is TRBV28 and J usage is TRBJ2-5; D call uncertain. Trimming removed 6 bases at V and 2 bases at J, with 10 bases between. The length of the CDR3 is 13 residues. Germline CDR1 reads MDHEN; CDR2 reads SYDVKM. The CDR3 loop is CASSPSIQETQYF. CDR3 sequence (DNA): TGTGCCAGCAGCCCATCGATACAAGAGACCCAGTACTTC.

This clonotype was picked up many times. The chain uses TRBV20-1 and TRBJ2-3; weak D call: TRBD2 (5 bases). The CDR3 spans 15 residues. Germline lookup yields CDR1 DFQATT and CDR2 SNEGSKA (reference sequence). Trimming took 6 bases from V and 3 from J, leaving 19 bases between them. The CDR3 sequence: CSATSPLGFTDTQYF. The CDR3 DNA follows: TGCAGTGCCACTTCCCCACTAGGATTTACAGATACGCAGTATTTT.

The table lists this clonotype with many counts. The chain joins TRBV4-2 to TRBJ2-2; TRBD1 matches 8 bases. There are 16 residues in the CDR3. Germline CDR1 is LGHNA and CDR2 is YNFKEQ. Trimming cost V 5 bases and J 1 base; bases outside gene matches: 6. The CDR3 is CASSTRQGKNTGELFF. The CDR3 DNA is TGTGCCAGCAGCACCCGACAGGGGAAGAACACCGGGGAGCTGTTTTTT.

The chain uses TRBV15 and TRBJ1-5; D is possibly TRBD1 (5 bases). The CDR3 runs 15 residues. With 0 bases removed from V and 6 bases from J, the gap between germline ends came to 12 bases. Germline values: CDR1 LNHNV, CDR2 YYDKDF (reference sequence). The CDR3 sequence is CATSRDVQGSQPQHF. As DNA, the CDR3 is TGTGCCACCAGCAGAGATGTCCAGGGTAGTCAGCCCCAGCATTTT.

This clonotype turned up a few times. This chain joins TRBV9 and TRBJ1-6, with 10 bases identical to TRBD1. With 3 bases clipped from V and 7 bases from J, the junction kept 7 bases outside the gene matches. The CDR3 extends over 16 amino acids. Germline V CDR1 and CDR2: SGDLS, YYNGEE. CDR3 sequence: CASSALTGGLNSPLHF. DNA for the CDR3: TGTGCCAGCAGCGCCCTGACAGGGGGCTTGAATTCACCCCTCCACTTT.

In its sample, this clonotype was seen many times. The chain recombines TRBV20-1 with TRBJ2-7; 10 bases line up with TRBD2. This CDR3 contains 15 residues. CDR1 DFQATT and CDR2 SNEGSKA come from the germline V gene (reference sequence). The ends lost 2 bases at V and 3 bases at J; junction bases unmatched: 7. The CDR3 protein is CSARSISGGDYEQYF. The CDR3 DNA sequence: TGCAGTGCTAGAAGTATCAGCGGGGGGGACTACGAGCAGTACTTC.

This clonotype was seen at least ten times. This chain connects TRBV5-5 to TRBJ2-3; D remains ambiguous. CDR3 length: 12 amino acids. Trimming stripped 4 bases from V and 2 bases from J, with 5 bases between. Germline assignment: CDR1 SGHKS and CDR2 YYEKEE (reference sequence). CDR3 loop: CASSIATDTQYF. The CDR3 nucleotides are TGTGCCAGCAGCATAGCCACAGATACGCAGTATTTT.

This clonotype was recorded many times. The genes are TRBV12-3 or TRBV12-4 and TRBJ2-3, with D possibly matching TRBD2 (7 bases). The CDR3 spans 16 residues. V lost 2 bases and J lost 1, with 13 bases in between. The CDR3 DNA reads TGTGCCAGCAGTTTATTCGGGGGGCCTGGCACAGATACGCAGTATTTT. This sequence encodes CASSLFGGPGTDTQYF.

This clonotype has ten or more counts. The chain has TRBV2 and TRBJ1-5; a possible D gene is TRBD1 (5 bases). The CDR3 loop spans 13 amino acids. V gave up 6 bases and J gave up 5 bases, with 11 bases separating them. Germline loops: CDR1 SNHLY, CDR2 FYNNEI. The CDR3 region is CASRQERDQPQHF. The CDR3 DNA reads TGTGCCAGCAGACAGGAAAGGGATCAGCCCCAGCATTTT.

The sample holds a few counts of this clonotype. V and J are TRBV20-1 and TRBJ1-1; D remains ambiguous. CDR3 length: 15 amino acids. Germline loops: CDR1 DFQATT, CDR2 SNEGSKA (reference sequence). Trimming stripped 6 bases from V and 2 bases from J, with 19 bases between. The CDR3 here is CSARSPPPHNTEAFF. In DNA, the CDR3 is TGCAGTGCCCGAAGCCCCCCCCCACATAACACTGAAGCTTTCTTT.

This clonotype was seen many times. The chain employs TRBV7-6 and TRBJ1-1, with D unclear. Germline V gene lookup returns CDR1 SGHVS and CDR2 FNYEAQ. Deletions cut 1 base from V and 6 bases from J, with 18 bases between. The CDR3 spans 16 residues. The CDR3 nucleotides are TGTGCCAGCAGCTTAGGGGCATGGGGTGTTGACGCTGAAGCTTTCTTT. Protein sequence: CASSLGAWGVDAEAFF.